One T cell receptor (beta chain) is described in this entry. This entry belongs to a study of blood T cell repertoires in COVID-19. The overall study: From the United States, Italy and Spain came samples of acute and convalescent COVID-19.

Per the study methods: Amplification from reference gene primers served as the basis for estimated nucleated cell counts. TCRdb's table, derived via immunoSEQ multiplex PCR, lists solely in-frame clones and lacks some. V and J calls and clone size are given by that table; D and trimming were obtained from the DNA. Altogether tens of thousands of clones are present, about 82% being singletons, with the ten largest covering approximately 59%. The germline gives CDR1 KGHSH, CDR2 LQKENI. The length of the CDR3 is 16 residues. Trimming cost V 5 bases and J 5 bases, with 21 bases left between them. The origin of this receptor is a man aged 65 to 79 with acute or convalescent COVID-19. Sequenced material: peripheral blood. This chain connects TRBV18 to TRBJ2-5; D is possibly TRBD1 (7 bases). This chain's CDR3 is CASSTRSRGDGETQYF. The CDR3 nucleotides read TGTGCCAGCTCAACCCGATCCAGGGGGGACGGGGAGACCCAGTACTTC. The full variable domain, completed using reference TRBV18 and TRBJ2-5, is NAGVMQNPRHLVRRRGQEARLRCSPMKGHSHVYWYRQLPEEGLKFMVYLQKENIIDESGMPKERFSAEFPKEGPSILRIQQVVRGDSAAYFCASSTRSRGDGETQYFGPGTRLLVL.